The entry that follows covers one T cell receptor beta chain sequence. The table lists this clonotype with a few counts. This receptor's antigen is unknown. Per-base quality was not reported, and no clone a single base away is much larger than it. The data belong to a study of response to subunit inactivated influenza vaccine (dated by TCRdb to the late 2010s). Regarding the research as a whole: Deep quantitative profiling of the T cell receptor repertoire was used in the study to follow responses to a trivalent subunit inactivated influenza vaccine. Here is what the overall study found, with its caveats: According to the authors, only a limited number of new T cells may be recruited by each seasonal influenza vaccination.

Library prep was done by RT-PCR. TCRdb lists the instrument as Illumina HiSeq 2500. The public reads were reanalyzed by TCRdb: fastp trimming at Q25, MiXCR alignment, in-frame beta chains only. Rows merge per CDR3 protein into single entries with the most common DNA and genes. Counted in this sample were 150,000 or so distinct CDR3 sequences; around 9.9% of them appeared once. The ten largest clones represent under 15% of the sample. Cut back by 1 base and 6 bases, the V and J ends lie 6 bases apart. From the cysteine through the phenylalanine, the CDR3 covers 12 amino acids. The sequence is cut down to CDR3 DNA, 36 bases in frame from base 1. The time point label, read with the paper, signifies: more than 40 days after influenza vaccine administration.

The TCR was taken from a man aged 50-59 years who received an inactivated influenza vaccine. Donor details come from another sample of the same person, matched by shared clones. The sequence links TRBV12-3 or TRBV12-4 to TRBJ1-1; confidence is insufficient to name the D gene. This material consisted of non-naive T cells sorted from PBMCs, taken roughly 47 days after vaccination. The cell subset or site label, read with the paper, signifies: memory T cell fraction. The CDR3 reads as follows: CASSLVRAEAFF. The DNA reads TGTGCCAGCAGTTTAGTGCGGGCTGAAGCTTTCTTT.